The rows below give T cell receptor beta chains drawn from one sample of a study of vaccination and CD4 T cells after COVID-19. No antigen is known for these receptors. MiXCR, run by TCRdb on the PCR reads, gives a single entry per CDR3 protein. The table includes 4,500 or so distinct CDR3 sequences, about 41% detected once. The specimen was CD4+ T cells from blood, cultured in vitro. These receptors originate from a human donor who had recovered from COVID-19. Both conserved end residues are part of each CDR3. D genes are given only for firm matches. The listing skips clone size in some rows; elsewhere it reads once, few, many or a size class.

d_call,j_call,clone_size,v_call,cdr3_nt,cdr3_aa
TRBD2,TRBJ2-7,once,TRBV27,TGTGCCAGCAGCCCCCGACTAGCGGGAGGCTACGAGCAGTACTTC,CASSPRLAGGYEQYF
-,TRBJ1-5,-,TRBV20-1,TGCAGTGCTGTCATTGGGGCAAGCAATCAGCCCCAGCATTTT,CSAVIGASNQPQHF
-,TRBJ1-1,-,TRBV10-3,TGTGCCATCAGTCCCTCAGGGAACACTGAAGCTTTCTTT,CAISPSGNTEAFF
-,TRBJ1-3,few,TRBV15,TGTGCCACCAGCAGAGATCAAATGTCTGGAAACACCATATATTTT,CATSRDQMSGNTIYF
-,TRBJ2-1,-,TRBV7-2,TGTGCCAGCAGCCCGGGCTCATTCGGTGAGCAGTTCTTC,CASSPGSFGEQFF
TRBD2,TRBJ2-5,large,TRBV12-3/TRBV12-4,TGTGCCAGCAGTTTCTCTGTCGAGCGGGGGGGCCCCGAGACCCAGTACTTC,CASSFSVERGGPETQYF
-,TRBJ1-1,-,TRBV6-1,TGTGCCAGCACCTCGAGGGGGGAGGGAGGTAGGAACACTGAAGCTTTCTTT,CASTSRGEGGRNTEAFF
TRBD1,TRBJ1-6,-,TRBV10-3,TGTGCCATCAGTGTGGACAGGAATAATTCACCCCTCCACTTT,CAISVDRNNSPLHF
-,TRBJ2-3,-,TRBV6-2/TRBV6-3,TGTGCCAACAGAAATAACGACGCCTCTAGCACAGATACGCAGTATTTT,CANRNNDASSTDTQYF
-,TRBJ2-5,-,TRBV20-1,TGCAGGCTAGGGGAAAAGGGTCAAGAGACCCAGTACTTC,CRLGEKGQETQYF
TRBD1,TRBJ2-7,few,TRBV6-5,TGTGCCAGCAGTTACACCAGGGACAGGGCCAGACGCTACGAGCAGTACTTC,CASSYTRDRARRYEQYF
-,TRBJ2-7,few,TRBV2,TGTGCCAGCAACGACGCCGGGAAAGCCTACGAGCAGTACTTC,CASNDAGKAYEQYF
-,TRBJ2-1,-,TRBV9,TGTGCCAGCAGCGTAGGGAGGCGTGAGCAGTTCTTC,CASSVGRREQFF
-,TRBJ2-5,-,TRBV6-1,TGTGCCAGCCAGATCGCGGGGTGGGCCTCTGAAGAGACCCAGTACTTC,CASQIAGWASEETQYF
-,TRBJ1-6,few,TRBV7-2,TGTGCCAGCAGCCCCCGAAGGGGAGGCAATTCACCCCTCCACTTT,CASSPRRGGNSPLHF
-,TRBJ1-2,-,TRBV20-1,TGCAGTGCTAGAGATGAGGGAGCCTCCCTCTATGGCTACAGCTTC,CSARDEGASLYGYSF
TRBD1,TRBJ2-7,-,TRBV19,TGTGCCAGTAGTTCAGGGGGCAGGTACGAGCAGTACTTC,CASSSGGRYEQYF
TRBD1,TRBJ2-5,few,TRBV7-2,TGTGCCAGCAGGCAGACAGGGGCAGAGACCCAGTACTTC,CASRQTGAETQYF
-,TRBJ2-3,-,TRBV20-1,TGCAGTGCAGGGGGAGGGATCCCAGATACGCAGTATTTT,CSAGGGIPDTQYF
-,TRBJ1-1,-,TRBV11-3,TGTGCCAGCAGCTTAGATAGTTCGGGAGAGGAGGTGAACACTGAAGCTTTCTTT,CASSLDSSGEEVNTEAFF
-,TRBJ2-5,few,TRBV20-1,TGCAGTGCTGGGCCCTACGGTGGTGGAGAGACCCAGTACTTC,CSAGPYGGGETQYF
TRBD2,TRBJ2-3,-,TRBV20-1,TGCAGTGCTAGAGATCTTCGGAGCGGGAGGGGTACAGATACGCAGTATTTT,CSARDLRSGRGTDTQYF
TRBD1,TRBJ2-5,few,TRBV2,TGTGCCACCACCGGGACAGGGGAGACCCAGTACTTC,CATTGTGETQYF
TRBD2,TRBJ2-1,-,TRBV6-2/TRBV6-3,TGTGCCAGCGGTGGGACTAGTTTGGGTGAGCAGTTCTTC,CASGGTSLGEQFF
-,TRBJ2-5,medium-sized,TRBV20-1,TGCAGTGCTAGAGATACTGCCAGGATCCAAGAGACCCAGTACTTC,CSARDTARIQETQYF
-,TRBJ2-5,-,TRBV20-1,TGCAGTGCCCAGCCCCAAGAGACCCAGTACTTC,CSAQPQETQYF
-,TRBJ2-4,-,TRBV12-3/TRBV12-4,TGTGCCAGCAGTTTAGAACAGGGCGGCGTGGACATTCAGTACTTC,CASSLEQGGVDIQYF
TRBD2,TRBJ2-3,-,TRBV7-9,TGTGCCAGCGGCTACAGCGGGGGCTCAGATACGCAGTATTTT,CASGYSGGSDTQYF
TRBD1,TRBJ2-2,once,TRBV12-3/TRBV12-4,TGTGCCAGCATTAACCGGGACAGGGACACCGGGGAGCTGTTTTTT,CASINRDRDTGELFF
TRBD1,TRBJ1-2,few,TRBV15,TGTGCCACCAGCAGAACTCGTAGGGCCCGGGACAGATCATATGGCTACACCTTC,CATSRTRRARDRSYGYTF
TRBD1,TRBJ2-1,once,TRBV6-1,TGTGCCAGCAGGGGGGGAGGAAGACAGGGGGCGAACAATGAGCAGTTCTTC,CASRGGGRQGANNEQFF
-,TRBJ1-2,-,TRBV6-5,TGTGCCAGCAGTTACATCGAGGATGGCTACACCTTC,CASSYIEDGYTF
TRBD1,TRBJ1-5,-,TRBV2,TGTGCCAGCAGGAGACAGGGTAATCAGCCCCAGCATTTT,CASRRQGNQPQHF
TRBD1,TRBJ1-2,few,TRBV20-1,TGCAGTGCTAGAGACCCCGTTAGGGTGGCAGGGGGAGACTATGGCTACACCTTC,CSARDPVRVAGGDYGYTF
-,TRBJ1-5,few,TRBV12-3/TRBV12-4,TGTGCCAGCATGGCGAATAGCAATCAGCCCCAGCATTTT,CASMANSNQPQHF
-,TRBJ2-3,-,TRBV7-9,TGTGCCAGCAACTCCGGAGGAGGGGACACAGATACGCAGTATTTT,CASNSGGGDTDTQYF
TRBD1,TRBJ2-5,-,TRBV25-1,TGTGCCAGCAGTGAATATCGGGGGACAGGGAGAGAGACCCAGTACTTC,CASSEYRGTGRETQYF
-,TRBJ1-6,few,TRBV6-1,TGTGCCAGCATCTTGACAGCTAATTCACCCCTCCACTTT,CASILTANSPLHF
-,TRBJ1-1,large,TRBV27,TGTGCCAGCATTGGACAGACTATGAACACTGAAGCTTTCTTT,CASIGQTMNTEAFF
TRBD2,TRBJ2-1,medium-sized,TRBV5-6,TGTGCCAGCAGCATTAGCGGGACGACCAACAATGAGCAGTTCTTC,CASSISGTTNNEQFF
TRBD2,TRBJ2-3,-,TRBV20-1,TGCAGTGCCAGAAACCCCCGGAGCGGGAGAGCAGATACGCAGTATTTT,CSARNPRSGRADTQYF
-,TRBJ2-2,large,TRBV10-3,TGTGCCTCGAGGGGGGGGCTCGAAAACACCGGGGAGCTGTTTTTT,CASRGGLENTGELFF
TRBD1,TRBJ1-5,-,TRBV27,TGTGCCAGCAGTAGACGGGGACAGACAAATCAGCCCCAGCATTTT,CASSRRGQTNQPQHF
-,TRBJ1-2,few,TRBV20-1,TGCAGTGCTAGCTATCACTTCCTAGACGGCTACACCTTC,CSASYHFLDGYTF
TRBD1,TRBJ2-1,-,TRBV11-3,TGTGCCAGCAGCTTCCAGGGGGCTTTGAACAATGAGCAGTTCTTC,CASSFQGALNNEQFF
TRBD1,TRBJ1-3,-,TRBV6-1,TGTGCCAGCAGTGCCCTAGGACAGGGTGGAAACACCATATATTTT,CASSALGQGGNTIYF
-,TRBJ2-3,few,TRBV7-8,TGTGCCAGCAGCTTATCGGTGGATAATACGCAGTATTTT,CASSLSVDNTQYF
TRBD1,TRBJ1-1,-,TRBV7-2,TGTGCCAGCAGCTTAGGGGGACAGGGGGTCACTGAAGCTTTCTTT,CASSLGGQGVTEAFF
-,TRBJ2-1,-,TRBV7-2,TGTGCCAGCAGCTTATCCGGGGGACTGTTTAATGAGCAGTTCTTC,CASSLSGGLFNEQFF
-,TRBJ1-6,-,TRBV5-1,TGCGCCAGCAGCTTGGGACAGAAGAATTCACCCCTCCACTTT,CASSLGQKNSPLHF
-,TRBJ2-7,few,TRBV20-1,TGCAGTGCTAGAGGGTGGTTAGCGGACCACTTC,CSARGWLADHF
TRBD2,TRBJ2-7,few,TRBV6-1,TGTGCCAGCAGTGAATGGATATGGGGACTAGGCTACGAGCAGTACTTC,CASSEWIWGLGYEQYF
TRBD2,TRBJ2-3,-,TRBV10-3,TGTGCCATCGCCAAGCTAGCGGAGACCACAGATACGCAGTATTTT,CAIAKLAETTDTQYF
TRBD2,TRBJ2-7,-,TRBV6-2/TRBV6-3,TGTGCCAGCAGTTGGGCTAGCGGCGTGCAGTACTTC,CASSWASGVQYF
TRBD1,TRBJ2-7,few,TRBV7-3,TGTGCCAGCAGCTTACAGGGGGCGGGGACCTACGAGCAGTACTTC,CASSLQGAGTYEQYF
-,TRBJ1-2,-,TRBV10-3,TGTGCCATCAGTGAGCGGGACTATGGCTACACCTTC,CAISERDYGYTF
-,TRBJ1-6,-,TRBV6-5,TGTGCCAGCAGTTACTCGGGCGAAAGTAGGAGCTCCTATAATTCACCCCTCCACTTT,CASSYSGESRSSYNSPLHF